The 26 T cell receptor beta chains listed next were all sequenced from one sample in a study of T cells after yellow fever vaccination. TCRdb reanalysed the 5' RACE reads using MiXCR and keeps one entry per CDR3 protein. The sample lists 610,000 or so distinct CDR3 sequences; roughly an eighth were seen once. The specimen was PBMCs, collected on the day of the yellow fever booster vaccination. The receptors shown here come from a young man who received the YFV17D yellow fever vaccine.

The sample holds many counts of this clonotype. V gene TRBV6-5 combines with J gene TRBJ2-6; D uncertain. The CDR3 loop spans 18 amino acids. Germline V gene lookup returns CDR1 MNHEY and CDR2 SVGAGI. Trimming removed 2 bases at V and 2 bases at J, with 16 bases between. Here the CDR3 reads CASSYPEIRRPGANVLTF. The CDR3 DNA reads TGTGCCAGCAGTTACCCGGAAATACGGCGACCTGGGGCCAACGTCCTGACTTTC.

The DNA for the CDR3 is TGCGCCAGCAGCCAAGCAGTCGGGACAGGGGCGAGAGAGACCCAGTACTTC. It specifies CASSQAVGTGARETQYF. V gene TRBV4-3 combines with J gene TRBJ2-5, with 10 bases matching TRBD1. This CDR3 spans 17 amino acids. The V segment lost 1 base and the J segment 4 bases; nucleotides outside the gene matches: 9. Germline loops: CDR1 LGHNA, CDR2 YSLEER.

This chain links TRBV9 with TRBJ2-3; 7 positions match TRBD2. Germline CDR1 is SGDLS and CDR2 is YYNGEE. The CDR3 spans 15 residues. V lost 3 bases to trimming and J lost 3 bases; unmatched junction nucleotides: 7. The CDR3 is CASSALAVGTDTQYF. In DNA, the CDR3 is TGTGCCAGCAGCGCTCTAGCGGTTGGGACAGATACGCAGTATTTT.

The chain carries TRBV4-3 and TRBJ2-2; a weak D match, TRBD2 (6 bases). CDR3 length equals 17 residues. Germline V lookup: CDR1 LGHNA, CDR2 YSLEER. Trimming removed 0 bases from V and 4 bases from J, with 15 bases in between. In nucleotides, the CDR3 is TGCGCCAGCAGCCAAGACCCCCCGGGGACTCCCACCGGGGAGCTGTTTTTT. The encoded protein is CASSQDPPGTPTGELFF.

Only a few counts were recorded for this clonotype. The rearrangement uses TRBV29-1 and TRBJ2-1; 10 positions match TRBD1. Germline loops: CDR1 SQVTM, CDR2 ANQGSEA. The CDR3 sequence is 14 residues long. V dropped 6 bases and J dropped 2; count of bases not matched to a gene: 4. The chain's CDR3 is CSVAGTGAYNEQFF. Written as DNA, the CDR3 is TGCAGCGTCGCCGGGACAGGGGCCTACAATGAGCAGTTCTTC.

V gene TRBV10-2 combines with J gene TRBJ2-1; D is perhaps TRBD2 (6 bases). The CDR3 totals 14 residues. Per the germline V gene, CDR1 is WSHSY and CDR2 is SAAADI. V was trimmed by 6 bases and J by 8 bases, leaving 17 bases between them. The CDR3 is CASRERRAGDEQFF. The CDR3 DNA sequence: TGCGCCAGCAGGGAAAGGAGGGCCGGAGATGAGCAGTTCTTC.

The table lists this clonotype with a few counts. J is TRBJ2-7 and V is TRBV7-2, with D unresolved. Germline CDR1 SGHTA, CDR2 FQGNSA. The CDR3 extends over 15 amino acids. V lost 5 bases, J lost 3 bases, and 17 bases lay in between. The chain's CDR3 is CASSPVTDGFYEQYF. The CDR3 DNA sequence: TGTGCCAGCAGCCCCGTGACCGACGGCTTCTACGAGCAGTACTTC.

This clonotype was observed a few times. The chain combines TRBV6-4 with TRBJ2-1, with TRBD1 matching 9 bases. The CDR3 runs to 16 residues. From germline, CDR1 is MRHNA and CDR2 SNTAGT. The junction had 12 bases not matched to a gene; V was cut back by 6 bases and J by 6 bases. The CDR3 reads CASSPLGTGSLNEQFF. CDR3 DNA: TGTGCCAGCAGCCCCCTCGGGACAGGGAGTCTCAATGAGCAGTTCTTC.

This clonotype was detected only a few times. The V and J genes are TRBV7-3 and TRBJ2-3; D possibly uses TRBD1 or TRBD2 (5 bases each). V lost 5 bases and J 3 bases, leaving 18 bases between the germline ends. Germline assignment: CDR1 SGHTA and CDR2 FQGTGA. CDR3 size: 16 residues. The CDR3 spells CASSPRDGRNTDTQYF. DNA of the CDR3: TGTGCCAGCAGCCCACGGGACGGAAGAAATACAGATACGCAGTATTTT.

As to this clonotype: A junction end diverges from the germline sequence, so it may reflect a read error. This chain uses TRBV5-5 with TRBJ2-7; 8 nucleotides agree with TRBD1. The CDR3 sequence is 14 residues long. CDR1 and CDR2 from the germline V gene are SGHKS and YYEKEE (reference sequence). As DNA, the CDR3 is TGTGCCAGCAGCTTGGCTCTGGACAGGGCCTTTAATTTCTTC. Its protein is CASSLALDRAFNFF.

The J gene is TRBJ2-7, the V gene TRBV18; D is undetermined. The V and J ends lost 5 bases and 3 bases respectively, with 8 bases between them. The CDR3 length is 12 residues. CDR1 and CDR2 (germline): KGHSH, LQKENI. As DNA, the CDR3 is TGTGCCAGCTCATGGGCCGACTACGAGCAGTACTTC. Its protein product is CASSWADYEQYF.

This clonotype occurred a few times. The V and J genes are TRBV20-1 and TRBJ2-7, with TRBD2 matching over 8 bases. The J segment lost 2 bases and the V segment lost 6 bases, leaving 9 bases of the junction unmatched. The CDR3 spans 14 residues. CDR1 is DFQATT and CDR2 is SNEGSKA in the germline V gene (reference sequence). CDR3 DNA: TGCAGTGCGATACTAGCGGCCCGGGCCTACGAGCAGTACTTC. Its protein is CSAILAARAYEQYF.

The rearrangement uses TRBV29-1 and TRBJ2-7, with a possible D match to TRBD1 (5 bases). V was shortened by 4 bases and J by 4 bases, with 14 bases between the two germline ends. Germline V gene sequence: CDR1 SQVTM, CDR2 ANQGSEA. This CDR3 comprises 13 residues. The CDR3 nucleotides are TGCAGCGTTGGAGGCCCAGGGCGGTACGAGCAGTACTTC. It yields the protein CSVGGPGRYEQYF.

In this sample, this clonotype turned up a few times. The gene calls are TRBV7-9 and TRBJ2-5; the D call may be TRBD1 or TRBD2 (6 bases each). The V and J ends lost 7 bases and 5 bases respectively, with 11 bases between them. CDR3 length: 12 residues. Germline-derived CDR1 and CDR2 are SEHNR and FQNEAQ (reference sequence). CDR3 region: CASTGDWETQYF. The CDR3, as DNA: TGTGCCAGCACAGGGGACTGGGAGACCCAGTACTTC.

J is TRBJ2-1 and V is TRBV19; 10 bases align to TRBD2. Germline CDR1 LNHDA, CDR2 SQIVND (reference sequence). V lost 4 bases, J lost 3 bases, and 6 bases stayed unmatched. CDR3 length: 16 amino acids. The CDR3 coding sequence is TGTGCCAGTAGTAATCTAGCGGGAGATTTCTACAATGAGCAGTTCTTC. Its translation: CASSNLAGDFYNEQFF.

This clonotype appeared a few times. The chain combines TRBV3-1 with TRBJ2-2; no definite D call. Trimming shortened V by 4 bases and J by 6 bases, and 15 bases separated the two germline ends. The germline V gene has CDR1 LGHDT and CDR2 YNNKEL (reference sequence). This CDR3 is built from 15 residues. This chain's CDR3 is CASSLQTYGAGELFF. The CDR3, as DNA: TGTGCCAGCAGCCTGCAGACATATGGGGCCGGGGAGCTGTTTTTT.

This clonotype was detected only a few times. J is TRBJ1-6 and V is TRBV20-1, with unresolved D. The CDR3 loop spans 12 amino acids. Trimming removed 4 bases at V and 8 bases at J, with 9 bases between. The germline gives CDR1 DFQATT, CDR2 SNEGSKA (reference sequence). CDR3 in amino acids: CSAKEGYSPLHF. The CDR3 nucleotides read TGCAGTGCTAAGGAGGGATATTCACCCCTCCACTTT.

This clonotype has a handful of counts. V and J are TRBV6-1 and TRBJ2-2, with 10 nucleotides matching TRBD2. V was clipped by 4 bases and J by 6 bases; unmatched bases: 2. CDR1 and CDR2 from the germline V gene are MNHNS and SASEGT. The CDR3 spans 14 residues. The CDR3 DNA sequence: TGTGCCAGCAGTGTTCTAGCGGGAGCCGGGGAGCTGTTTTTT. It codes for CASSVLAGAGELFF.

This clonotype was seen more than once but under ten times. This chain links TRBV5-1 with TRBJ2-1, with no clear D. Germline V gene data show CDR1 as SGHRS and CDR2 as YFSETQ. This CDR3 is 17 amino acids long. V shed 0 bases and J shed 7 bases, with 20 bases lying between them. CDR3 nucleotide sequence: TGCGCCAGCAGCTTGGCCGTTGTCGCGACGTTGAGTAATGAGCAGTTCTTC. The encoded protein is CASSLAVVATLSNEQFF.

V and J are TRBV5-6 and TRBJ2-7, with D possibly being TRBD2 (6 bases). The V end was cut by 1 base, the J end by 2 bases, with 10 bases between. CDR3 size: 14 residues. Looked up from germline, CDR1 is SGHDT and CDR2 is YYEEEE. CDR3 loop: CASSLIGTPYEQYF. In nucleotides, the CDR3 is TGTGCCAGCAGCTTGATTGGGACTCCCTACGAGCAGTACTTC.

This clonotype has more than one count but fewer than ten. This chain uses TRBV5-1 with TRBJ2-2, with 10 bases matching TRBD1. The CDR3 length is 15 residues. The V segment lost 5 bases and the J segment 3 bases; nucleotides outside the gene matches: 4. Germline V lookup: CDR1 SGHRS, CDR2 YFSETQ. This CDR3 is CASSHGQGDTGELFF. The CDR3 DNA reads TGCGCCAGCAGTCACGGACAGGGGGACACCGGGGAGCTGTTTTTT.

In DNA, the CDR3 is TGCAGCGTTGAGCGGCGCCTCCAAGAGACCCAGTACTTC. Translating gives CSVERRLQETQYF. The rearrangement uses TRBV29-1 and TRBJ2-5; D is unclear. The germline V gene encodes CDR1 SQVTM and CDR2 ANQGSEA. The CDR3 extends over 13 amino acids. Between the trimmed V and J ends, which lost 3 bases and 1 base, there was a span of 9 bases.

This clonotype was observed a few times. This rearrangement joins TRBV7-9 to TRBJ1-5; D uncertain. CDR1 is SEHNR, CDR2 FQNEAQ, per germline (reference sequence). Trimming shortened V by 1 base and J by 6 bases, and 10 bases separated the two germline ends. There are 14 residues in the CDR3. CDR3 sequence reads: CASSLGSGTQPQHF. The CDR3 nucleotides are TGTGCCAGCAGCTTAGGATCAGGTACTCAGCCCCAGCATTTT.

The chain couples TRBV7-2 to TRBJ2-3; the D is unclear. This CDR3 comprises 11 residues. Trimming removed 5 bases at V and 9 bases at J, with 9 bases between. Germline assignment: CDR1 SGHTA and CDR2 FQGNSA. The CDR3 is CASSASLTQYF. CDR3 DNA sequence: TGTGCCAGCAGCGCTTCCCTGACGCAGTATTTT.

This chain uses TRBV27 with TRBJ2-7; perhaps TRBD2 as D (6 bases). This CDR3 is built from 15 residues. Germline lookup yields CDR1 MNHEY and CDR2 SMNVEV (reference sequence). V was clipped by 2 bases and J by 4 bases, with 15 bases between them. The chain's CDR3 is CASSLGRLASYEQYF. As DNA, the CDR3 is TGTGCCAGCAGTTTAGGGCGGCTAGCGAGTTACGAGCAGTACTTC.

The chain employs TRBV7-9 and TRBJ2-1; tentatively, D is TRBD2 (6 bases). CDR3 size: 15 residues. Germline V gene data show CDR1 as SEHNR and CDR2 as FQNEAQ (reference sequence). V was pared by 5 bases and J by 1 base, with 12 bases between. The CDR3 loop is CASSARTISYNEQFF. The CDR3 DNA follows: TGTGCCAGCAGCGCCCGGACTATTTCCTACAATGAGCAGTTCTTC. Based on the CDR3 plus reference TRBV7-9 and TRBJ2-1, the full variable domain is DTGVSQNPRHKITKRGQNVTFRCDPISEHNRLYWYRQTLGQGPEFLTYFQNEAQLEKSRLLSDRFSAERPKGSFSTLEIQRTEQGDSAMYLCASSARTISYNEQFFGPGTRLTVL.